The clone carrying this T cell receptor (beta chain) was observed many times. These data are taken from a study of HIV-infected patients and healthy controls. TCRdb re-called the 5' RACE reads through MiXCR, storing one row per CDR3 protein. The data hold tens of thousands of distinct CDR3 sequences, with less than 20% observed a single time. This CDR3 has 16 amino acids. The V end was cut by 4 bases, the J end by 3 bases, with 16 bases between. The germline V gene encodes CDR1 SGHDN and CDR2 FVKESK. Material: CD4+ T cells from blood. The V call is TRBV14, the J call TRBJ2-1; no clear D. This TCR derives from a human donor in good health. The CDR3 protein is CASSRTTTPVYNEQFF. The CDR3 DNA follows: TGTGCCAGCAGCCGGACCACTACTCCGGTCTACAATGAGCAGTTCTTC.